The present T cell receptor beta chain was sequenced within a study of T cells in lung cancer brain metastases. On the study more broadly: No interval therapy was given to about 90% of the roughly 20 patients.

No patient had a history of multiple malignancies, as such patients were excluded. The table came from immunoSEQ multiplex PCR; TCRdb's copy has only in-frame clones and leaves some out. This sample has 4,500 to 5,000 clones, with around 85% found just once. The CDR3 spans 12 residues. Germline V CDR1 and CDR2: SQVTM, ANQGSEA. Trimming removed 2 bases from V and 12 bases from J, with 16 bases in between. The sequence derives from a man aged 45-65 years with non-small cell lung cancer. Sample: tumor tissue from the primary lung tumor. The V gene is TRBV29-1, the J gene TRBJ1-1; tentative D call: TRBD1 (6 bases). DNA of the CDR3: TGCAGCGTTGAAACCACAGGGAGTGGGTCTTTCTTT. It encodes CSVETTGSGSFF. The entire variable domain, with the rest obtained from reference TRBV29-1 and TRBJ1-1, is as follows: SAVISQKPSRDICQRGTSLTIQCQVDSQVTMMFWYRQQPGQSLTLIATANQGSEATYESGFVIDKFPISRPNLTFSTLTVSNMSPEDSSIYLCSVETTGSGSFFGQGTRLTVV.